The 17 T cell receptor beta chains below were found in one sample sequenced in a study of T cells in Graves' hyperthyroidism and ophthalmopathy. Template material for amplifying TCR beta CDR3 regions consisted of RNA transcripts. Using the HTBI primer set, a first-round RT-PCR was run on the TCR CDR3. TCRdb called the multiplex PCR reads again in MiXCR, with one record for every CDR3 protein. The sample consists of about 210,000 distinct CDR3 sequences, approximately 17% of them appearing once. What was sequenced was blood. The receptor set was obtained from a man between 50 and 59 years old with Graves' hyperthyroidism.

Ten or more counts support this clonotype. The CDR3 region is CASSHRDRGYEQYF. CDR3 in DNA: TGTGCCAGCAGCCACCGGGACAGGGGTTACGAGCAGTACTTC. This chain links TRBV13 with TRBJ2-7; 10 bases map to TRBD1. V gave up 5 bases and J gave up 4 bases; unmatched junction bases: 5. Germline loops: CDR1 PRHDT, CDR2 FYEKMQ (reference sequence). The CDR3 totals 14 residues.

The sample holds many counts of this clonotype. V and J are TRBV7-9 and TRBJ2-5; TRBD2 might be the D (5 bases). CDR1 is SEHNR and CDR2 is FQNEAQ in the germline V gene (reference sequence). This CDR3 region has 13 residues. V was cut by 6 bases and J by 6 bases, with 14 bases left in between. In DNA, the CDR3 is TGTGCCAGCAGTTCCGGGAAAAAAAAGACCCAGTACTTC. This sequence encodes CASSSGKKKTQYF.

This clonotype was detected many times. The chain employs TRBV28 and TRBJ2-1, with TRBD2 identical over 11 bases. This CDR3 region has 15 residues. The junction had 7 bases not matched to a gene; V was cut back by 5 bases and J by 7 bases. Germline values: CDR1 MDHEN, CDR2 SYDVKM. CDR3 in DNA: TGTGCCAGCAGTAAACTTAGCGGGGGGGGAAATGAGCAGTTCTTC. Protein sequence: CASSKLSGGGNEQFF.

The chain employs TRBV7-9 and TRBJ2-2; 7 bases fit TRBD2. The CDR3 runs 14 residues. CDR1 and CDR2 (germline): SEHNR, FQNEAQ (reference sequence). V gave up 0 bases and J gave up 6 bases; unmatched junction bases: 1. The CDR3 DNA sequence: TGTGCCAGCAGCTTAGCGGGAGGGCCCGGGGAGCTGTTTTTT. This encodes CASSLAGGPGELFF.

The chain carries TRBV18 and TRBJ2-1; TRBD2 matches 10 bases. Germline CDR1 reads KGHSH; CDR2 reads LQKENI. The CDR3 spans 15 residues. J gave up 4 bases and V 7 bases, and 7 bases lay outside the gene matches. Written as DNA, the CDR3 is TGTGCCAGCTTCACTAGGACTAGCGGATACAATGAGCAGTTCTTC. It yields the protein CASFTRTSGYNEQFF. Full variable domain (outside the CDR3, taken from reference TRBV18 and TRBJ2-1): NAGVMQNPRHLVRRRGQEARLRCSPMKGHSHVYWYRQLPEEGLKFMVYLQKENIIDESGMPKERFSAEFPKEGPSILRIQQVVRGDSAAYFCASFTRTSGYNEQFFGPGTRLTVL.

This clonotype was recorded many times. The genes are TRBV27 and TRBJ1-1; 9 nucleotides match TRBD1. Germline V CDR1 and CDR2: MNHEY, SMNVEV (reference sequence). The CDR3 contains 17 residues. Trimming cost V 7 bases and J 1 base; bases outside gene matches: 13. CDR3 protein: CASTTLWDRAQNTEAFF. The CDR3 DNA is TGTGCCAGCACCACACTCTGGGACAGGGCCCAGAACACTGAAGCTTTCTTT.

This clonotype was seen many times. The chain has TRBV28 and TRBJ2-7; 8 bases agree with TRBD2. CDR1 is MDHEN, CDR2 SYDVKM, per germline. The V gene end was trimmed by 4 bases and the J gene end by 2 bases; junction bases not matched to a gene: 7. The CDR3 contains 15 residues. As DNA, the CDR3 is TGTGCCAGCAGTTATCGGATAGCGGGAACCTACGAGCAGTACTTC. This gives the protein CASSYRIAGTYEQYF.

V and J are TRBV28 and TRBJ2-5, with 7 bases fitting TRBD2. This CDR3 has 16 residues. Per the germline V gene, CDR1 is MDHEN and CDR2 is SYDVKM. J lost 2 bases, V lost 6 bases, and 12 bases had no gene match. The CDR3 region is CASRFPSWRGQETQYF. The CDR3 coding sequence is TGTGCCAGCAGATTTCCTAGTTGGCGGGGGCAAGAGACCCAGTACTTC.

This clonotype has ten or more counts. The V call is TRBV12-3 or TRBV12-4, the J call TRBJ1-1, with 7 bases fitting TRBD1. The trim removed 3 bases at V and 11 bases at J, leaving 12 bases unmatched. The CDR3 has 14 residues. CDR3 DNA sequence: TGTGCCAGCAGTTTCGGCATGAGACAGGGTGTCGCTTTCTTT. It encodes CASSFGMRQGVAFF.

The CDR3 DNA reads as TGTGCCATCAGTGAGTCGTCTAGCGGGAGTGCCTACAATGAGCAGTTCTTC. It is translated as CAISESSSGSAYNEQFF. The V and J genes are TRBV10-3 and TRBJ2-1; 10 nucleotides match TRBD2. V trimming: 0 bases; J trimming: 2 bases; junction bases outside the gene matches: 4. Germline CDR1 ENHRY, CDR2 SYGVKD. This CDR3 is 17 amino acids long.

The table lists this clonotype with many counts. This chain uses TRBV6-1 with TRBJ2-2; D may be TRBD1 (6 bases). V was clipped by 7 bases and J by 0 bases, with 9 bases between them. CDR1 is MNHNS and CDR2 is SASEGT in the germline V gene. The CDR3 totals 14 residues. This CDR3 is CASKTGPNTGELFF. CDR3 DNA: TGTGCCAGCAAAACAGGGCCGAACACCGGGGAGCTGTTTTTT.

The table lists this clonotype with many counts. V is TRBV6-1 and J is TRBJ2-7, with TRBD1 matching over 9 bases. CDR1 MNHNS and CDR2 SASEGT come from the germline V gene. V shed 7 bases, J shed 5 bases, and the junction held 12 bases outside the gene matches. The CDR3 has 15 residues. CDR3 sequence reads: CASIIVGQGTDEQYF. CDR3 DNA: TGTGCCAGCATCATTGTCGGACAGGGGACCGACGAGCAGTACTTC.

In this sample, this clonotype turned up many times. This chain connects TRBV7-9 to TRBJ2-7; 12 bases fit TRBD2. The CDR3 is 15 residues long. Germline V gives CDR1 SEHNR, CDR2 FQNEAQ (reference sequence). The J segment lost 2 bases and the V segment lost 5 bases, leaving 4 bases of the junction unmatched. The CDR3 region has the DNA TGTGCCAGCAGCCCTACTAGCGGGAGGACCTACGAGCAGTACTTC. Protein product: CASSPTSGRTYEQYF.

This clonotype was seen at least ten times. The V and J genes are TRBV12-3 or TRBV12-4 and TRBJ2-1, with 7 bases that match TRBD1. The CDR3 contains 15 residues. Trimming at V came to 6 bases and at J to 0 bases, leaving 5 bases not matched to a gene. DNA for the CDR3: TGTGCCAGCAGGAGGGGGCCGAGCTCCTACAATGAGCAGTTCTTC. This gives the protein CASRRGPSSYNEQFF.

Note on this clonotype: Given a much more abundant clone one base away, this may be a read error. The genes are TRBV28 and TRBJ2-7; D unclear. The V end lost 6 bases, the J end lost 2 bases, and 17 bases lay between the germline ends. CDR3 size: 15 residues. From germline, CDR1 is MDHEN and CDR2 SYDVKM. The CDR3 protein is CASSRDRVGAYEQYF. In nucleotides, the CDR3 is TGTGCCAGCAGCCGTGACCGGGTCGGAGCCTACGAGCAGTACTTC.

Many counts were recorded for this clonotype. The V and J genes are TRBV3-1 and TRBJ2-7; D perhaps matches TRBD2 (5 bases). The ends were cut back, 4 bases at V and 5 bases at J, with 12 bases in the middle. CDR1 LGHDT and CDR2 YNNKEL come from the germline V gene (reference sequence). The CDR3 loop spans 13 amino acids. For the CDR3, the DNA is TGTGCCAGCAGCCGAAGCGGACTCGACGAGCAGTACTTC. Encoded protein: CASSRSGLDEQYF.

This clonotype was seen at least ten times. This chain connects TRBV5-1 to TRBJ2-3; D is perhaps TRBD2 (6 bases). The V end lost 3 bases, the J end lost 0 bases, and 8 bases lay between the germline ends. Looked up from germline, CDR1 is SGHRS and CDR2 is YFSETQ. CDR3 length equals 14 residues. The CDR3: CASSWRDSTDTQYF. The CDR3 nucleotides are TGCGCCAGCAGCTGGAGGGACAGCACAGATACGCAGTATTTT. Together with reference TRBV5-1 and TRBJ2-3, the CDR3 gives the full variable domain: KAGVTQTPRYLIKTRGQQVTLSCSPISGHRSVSWYQQTPGQGLQFLFEYFSETQRNKGNFPGRFSGRQFSNSRSEMNVSTLELGDSALYLCASSWRDSTDTQYFGPGTRLTVL.